This TCR beta chain is drawn from a study of human T cells and chemical hapten exposure. CDR3 length: 16 amino acids. Per germline, CDR1 MNHEY and CDR2 SMNVEV (reference sequence). The junction had 9 bases not matched to a gene; V was cut back by 5 bases and J by 6 bases. Stated time point: pre-sensitization, week 0. Treatment in this sample: therapeutic diphenylcyclopropenone sensitization with weekly scalp DPC. Note on this clonotype: Antigen unknown.

Study-level results: DPC sensitization produced no change in TCRs with frequency above 1 in 1000.

TCRdb reprocessed the RACE reads via MiXCR and lists one record per CDR3 protein. The sample gives around 200,000 distinct CDR3 sequences, almost 30% of which show up once; less than 3% is in the top ten. The sequenced sample was whole blood, obtained in connection with sensitization to the hapten diphenylcyclopropenone (DPC). V usage is TRBV27 and J usage is TRBJ1-6; TRBD1 matches 8 bases. The receptor was isolated from a woman in her twenties or thirties with alopecia areata. Some clones in this sample may be carry-over from other donors' samples. The CDR3: CASSAGFRGPNSPLHF. The CDR3, as DNA: TGTGCCAGCAGTGCCGGATTCAGGGGGCCTAATTCACCCCTCCACTTT.